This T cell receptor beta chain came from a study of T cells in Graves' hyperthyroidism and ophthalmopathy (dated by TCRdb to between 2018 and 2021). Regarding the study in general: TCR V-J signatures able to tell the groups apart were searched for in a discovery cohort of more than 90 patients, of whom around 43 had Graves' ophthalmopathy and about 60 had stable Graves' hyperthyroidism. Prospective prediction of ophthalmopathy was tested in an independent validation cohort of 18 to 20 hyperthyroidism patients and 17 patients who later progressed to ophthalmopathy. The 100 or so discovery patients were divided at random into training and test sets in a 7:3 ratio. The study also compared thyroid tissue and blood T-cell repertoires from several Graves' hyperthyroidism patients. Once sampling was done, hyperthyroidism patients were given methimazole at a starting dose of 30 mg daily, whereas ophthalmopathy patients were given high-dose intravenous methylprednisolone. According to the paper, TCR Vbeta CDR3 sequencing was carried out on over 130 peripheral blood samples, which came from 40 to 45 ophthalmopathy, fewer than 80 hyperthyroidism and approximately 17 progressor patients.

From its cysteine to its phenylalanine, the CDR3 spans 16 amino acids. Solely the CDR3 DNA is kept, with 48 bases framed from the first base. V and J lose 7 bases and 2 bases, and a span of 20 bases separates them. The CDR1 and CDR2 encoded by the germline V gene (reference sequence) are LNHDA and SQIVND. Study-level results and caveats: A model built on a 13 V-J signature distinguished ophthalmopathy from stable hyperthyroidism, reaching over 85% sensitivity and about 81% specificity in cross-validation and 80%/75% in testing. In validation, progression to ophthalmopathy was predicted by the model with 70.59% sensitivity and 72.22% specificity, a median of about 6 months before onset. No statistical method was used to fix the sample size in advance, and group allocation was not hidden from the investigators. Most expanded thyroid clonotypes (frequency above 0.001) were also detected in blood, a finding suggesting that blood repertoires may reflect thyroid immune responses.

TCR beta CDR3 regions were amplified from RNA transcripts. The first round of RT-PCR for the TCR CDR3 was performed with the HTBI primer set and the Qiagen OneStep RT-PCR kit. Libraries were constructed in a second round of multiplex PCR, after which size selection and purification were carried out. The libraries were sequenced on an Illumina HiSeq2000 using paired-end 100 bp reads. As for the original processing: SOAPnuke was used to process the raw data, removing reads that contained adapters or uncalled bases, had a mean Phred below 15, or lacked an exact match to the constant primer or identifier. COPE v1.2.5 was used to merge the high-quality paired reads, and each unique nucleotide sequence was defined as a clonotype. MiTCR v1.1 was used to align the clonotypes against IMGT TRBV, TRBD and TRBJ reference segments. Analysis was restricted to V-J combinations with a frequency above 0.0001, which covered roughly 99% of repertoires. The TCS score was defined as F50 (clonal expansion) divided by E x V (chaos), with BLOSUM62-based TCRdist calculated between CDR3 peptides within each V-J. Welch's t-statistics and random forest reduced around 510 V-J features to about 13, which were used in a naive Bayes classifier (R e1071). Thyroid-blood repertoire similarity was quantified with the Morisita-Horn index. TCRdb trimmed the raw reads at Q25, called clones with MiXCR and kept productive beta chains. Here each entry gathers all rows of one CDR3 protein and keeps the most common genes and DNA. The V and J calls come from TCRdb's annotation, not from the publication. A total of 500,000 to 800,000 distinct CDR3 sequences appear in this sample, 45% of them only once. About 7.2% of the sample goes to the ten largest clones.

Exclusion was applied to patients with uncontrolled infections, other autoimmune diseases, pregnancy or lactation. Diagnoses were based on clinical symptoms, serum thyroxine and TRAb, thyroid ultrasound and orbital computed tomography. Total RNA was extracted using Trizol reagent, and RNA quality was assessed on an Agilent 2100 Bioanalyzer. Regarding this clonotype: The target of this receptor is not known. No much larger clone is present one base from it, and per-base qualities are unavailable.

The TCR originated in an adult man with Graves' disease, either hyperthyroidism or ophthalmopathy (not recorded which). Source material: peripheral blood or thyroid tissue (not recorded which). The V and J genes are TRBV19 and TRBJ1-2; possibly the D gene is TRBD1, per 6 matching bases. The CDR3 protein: CASMRTDLWWNYGYTF. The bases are TGTGCCAGTATGAGGACAGACCTTTGGTGGAACTATGGCTACACCTTC.